Shown below are 8 T cell receptor beta chains from a single sample sequenced in a study of T-cell memory formation after mild COVID-19. TCRdb recomputed calls from the 5' RACE reads with MiXCR, one row per CDR3 protein. The profile shows about 290,000 distinct CDR3 sequences, approximately 15% of them singletons. The sequencing input was PBMCs or a T cell subset sorted from them (not recorded which). These receptors came from a man in his late teens or twenties who had mild COVID-19 (a few samples of this study predate the infection). Cell type and time point are not known.

J is TRBJ2-3 and V is TRBV6-6; the D call may be TRBD1 or TRBD2 (5 bases each). CDR3 size: 14 residues. V was clipped by 6 bases and J by 6 bases, with 16 bases between them. The germline gives CDR1 MNHNY, CDR2 SVGAGI (reference sequence). The DNA of the CDR3 is TGTGCCAGCAGACCGAGGGGCCCGCGGGATACGCAGTATTTT. It is translated as CASRPRGPRDTQYF.

This clonotype was seen a few times. The chain couples TRBV5-5 to TRBJ2-7, with unresolved D. Germline V gives CDR1 SGHKS, CDR2 YYEKEE (reference sequence). The CDR3 length is 15 residues. The ends were cut back, 1 base at V and 0 bases at J, with 11 bases in the middle. The CDR3 here is CASSLLTQPSYEQYV. The CDR3 DNA reads TGTGCCAGCAGCTTGTTAACCCAGCCCTCCTACGAGCAGTACGTC.

This chain links TRBV20-1 with TRBJ2-1; 7 nucleotides align to TRBD2. The length of the CDR3 is 15 residues. The trim removed 0 bases at V and 7 bases at J, leaving 9 bases unmatched. Germline loops: CDR1 DFQATT, CDR2 SNEGSKA (reference sequence). The CDR3 spells CSARDPRGGRNEQFF. The CDR3, as DNA: TGCAGTGCTAGAGATCCCCGCGGGGGAAGGAATGAGCAGTTCTTC.

This clonotype came up a few times. CDR3 nucleotides: TGTGCCAGCAGTCACGGTACAGCCGATGGGGAGACCCAGTACTTC. Translating it yields CASSHGTADGETQYF. The rearrangement joins TRBV13 to TRBJ2-5; D is unclear. Germline values: CDR1 PRHDT, CDR2 FYEKMQ (reference sequence). The CDR3 extends over 15 amino acids. The V gene lost 6 bases and the J gene lost 5 bases, with 19 bases spanning the gap.

The chain uses TRBV2 and TRBJ2-5; D is unclear. Per the germline V gene, CDR1 is SNHLY and CDR2 is FYNNEI. CDR3 size: 12 residues. Between the trimmed V and J ends, which lost 8 bases and 5 bases, there was a span of 12 bases. The CDR3 loop reads CASWPHRETQYF. The CDR3, as DNA: TGTGCCAGCTGGCCCCACCGGGAGACCCAGTACTTC.

This clonotype was detected a few times. The chain recombines TRBV7-2 with TRBJ2-1; weak D call: TRBD1 (6 bases). Germline V gene data show CDR1 as SGHTA and CDR2 as FQGNSA. Deletions cut 5 bases from V and 3 bases from J, with 11 bases between. This CDR3 contains 14 residues. The CDR3 loop reads CASSDRTFYNEQFF. The CDR3 DNA reads as TGTGCCAGCAGCGACAGGACCTTCTACAATGAGCAGTTCTTC.

This clonotype turned up a few times. The rearrangement links TRBV11-2 to TRBJ1-2; TRBD1 might be the D (5 bases). Trimming cost V 0 bases and J 8 bases, with 19 bases left between them. Looked up from germline, CDR1 is SGHAT and CDR2 is FQNNGV. CDR3 length equals 16 residues. The CDR3 here is CASSLDPDGTDGGYTF. CDR3 DNA sequence: TGTGCCAGCAGCTTAGATCCCGACGGGACGGACGGGGGCTACACCTTC.

The chain is built from TRBV3-1 and TRBJ1-6; no clear D gene. V lost 3 bases and J lost 10, with 19 bases in between. Germline CDR1 LGHDT, CDR2 YNNKEL (reference sequence). The CDR3 totals 16 residues. Here the CDR3 reads CASSHSGRLSASPLHF. The CDR3 nucleotides read TGTGCCAGCAGCCATAGTGGACGCCTGAGCGCATCACCCCTCCACTTT. The entire variable domain, with the rest obtained from reference TRBV3-1 and TRBJ1-6, is as follows: DTAVSQTPKYLVTQMGNDKSIKCEQNLGHDTMYWYKQDSKKFLKIMFSYNNKELIINETVPNRFSPKSPDKAHLNLHINSLELGDSAVYFCASSHSGRLSASPLHFGNGTRLTVT.